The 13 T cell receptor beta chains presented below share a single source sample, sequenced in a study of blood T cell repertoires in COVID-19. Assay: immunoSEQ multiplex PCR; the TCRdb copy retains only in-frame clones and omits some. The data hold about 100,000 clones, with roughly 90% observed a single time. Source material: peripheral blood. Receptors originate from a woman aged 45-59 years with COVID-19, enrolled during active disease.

This CDR3 is CASSLKEGAHYGYTF. The CDR3 coding sequence is TGTGCCAGCAGCTTAAAAGAGGGGGCCCACTATGGCTACACCTTC. The gene calls are TRBV7-9 and TRBJ1-2, with 7 bases matching TRBD1. The CDR3 loop spans 15 amino acids. Germline CDR1 SEHNR, CDR2 FQNEAQ (reference sequence). Unmatched junction bases numbered 6, after V lost 2 bases and J lost 3 bases.

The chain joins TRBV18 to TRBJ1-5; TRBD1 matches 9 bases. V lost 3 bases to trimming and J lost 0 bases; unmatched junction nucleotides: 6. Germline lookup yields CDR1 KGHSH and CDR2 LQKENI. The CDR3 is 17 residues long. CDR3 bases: TGTGCCAGCTCACCCACAGGGGGCTGGTATAGCAATCAGCCCCAGCATTTT. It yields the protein CASSPTGGWYSNQPQHF.

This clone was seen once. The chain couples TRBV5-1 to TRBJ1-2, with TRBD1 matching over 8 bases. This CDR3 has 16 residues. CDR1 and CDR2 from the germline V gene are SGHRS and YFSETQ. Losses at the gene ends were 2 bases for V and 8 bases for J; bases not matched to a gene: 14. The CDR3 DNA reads TGCGCCAGCAGCTTACGACTGACAGGGGAAGTTGGAGGCTACACCTTC. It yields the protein CASSLRLTGEVGGYTF. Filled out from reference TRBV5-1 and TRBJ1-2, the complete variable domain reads KAGVTQTPRYLIKTRGQQVTLSCSPISGHRSVSWYQQTPGQGLQFLFEYFSETQRNKGNFPGRFSGRQFSNSRSEMNVSTLELGDSALYLCASSLRLTGEVGGYTFGSGTRLTVV.

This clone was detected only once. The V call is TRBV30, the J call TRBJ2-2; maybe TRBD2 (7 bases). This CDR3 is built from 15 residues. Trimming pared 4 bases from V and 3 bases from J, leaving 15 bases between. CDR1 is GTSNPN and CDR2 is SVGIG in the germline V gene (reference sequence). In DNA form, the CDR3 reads TGTGCCTGGAAGAGGGGGGGCTATTACACCGGGGAGCTGTTTTTT. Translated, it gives CAWKRGGYYTGELFF.

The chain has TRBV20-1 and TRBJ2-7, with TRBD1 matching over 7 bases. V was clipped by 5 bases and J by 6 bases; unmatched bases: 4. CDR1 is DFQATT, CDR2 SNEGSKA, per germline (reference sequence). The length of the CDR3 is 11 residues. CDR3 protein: CSAWDSPEQYF. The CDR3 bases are TGCAGTGCTTGGGACAGCCCCGAGCAGTACTTC.

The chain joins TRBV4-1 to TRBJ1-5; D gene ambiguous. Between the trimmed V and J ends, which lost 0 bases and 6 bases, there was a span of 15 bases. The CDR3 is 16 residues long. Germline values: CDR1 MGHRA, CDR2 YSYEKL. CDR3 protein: CASSQDELGSGQPQHF. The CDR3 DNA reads TGCGCCAGCAGCCAAGATGAATTGGGGAGCGGTCAGCCCCAGCATTTT.

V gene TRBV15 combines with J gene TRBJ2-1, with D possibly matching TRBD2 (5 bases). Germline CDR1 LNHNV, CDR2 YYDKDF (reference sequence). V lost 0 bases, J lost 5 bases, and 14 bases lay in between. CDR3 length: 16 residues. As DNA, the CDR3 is TGTGCCACCAGCAGAGATCTAGCATCATCCCACAATGAGCAGTTCTTC. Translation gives CATSRDLASSHNEQFF.

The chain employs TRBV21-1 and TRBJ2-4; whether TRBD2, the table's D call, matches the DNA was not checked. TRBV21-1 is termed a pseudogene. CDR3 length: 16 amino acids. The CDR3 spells CASSTLAGIAKNIQYF. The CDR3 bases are TGTGCCAGCAGCACTCTAGCGGGGATAGCCAAAAACATTCAGTACTTC.

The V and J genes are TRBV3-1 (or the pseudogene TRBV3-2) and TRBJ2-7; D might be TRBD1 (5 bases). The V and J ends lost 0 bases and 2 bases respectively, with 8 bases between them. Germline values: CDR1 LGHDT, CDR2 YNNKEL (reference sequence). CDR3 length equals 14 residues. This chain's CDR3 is CASSQEPRAYEQYF. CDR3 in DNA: TGTGCCAGCAGCCAAGAACCCAGGGCCTACGAGCAGTACTTC.

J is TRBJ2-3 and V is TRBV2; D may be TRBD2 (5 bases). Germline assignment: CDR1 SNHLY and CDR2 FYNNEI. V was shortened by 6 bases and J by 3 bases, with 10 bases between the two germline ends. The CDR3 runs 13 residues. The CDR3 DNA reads TGTGCCAGCAGCACGGGGTTTACAGATACGCAGTATTTT. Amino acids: CASSTGFTDTQYF.

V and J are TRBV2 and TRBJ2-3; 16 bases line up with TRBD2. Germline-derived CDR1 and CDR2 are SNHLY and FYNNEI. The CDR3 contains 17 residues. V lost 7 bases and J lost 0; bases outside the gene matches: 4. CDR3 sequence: CASMGLAGGRSTDTQYF. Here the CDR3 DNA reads TGTGCCAGCATGGGACTAGCGGGGGGGCGAAGCACAGATACGCAGTATTTT.

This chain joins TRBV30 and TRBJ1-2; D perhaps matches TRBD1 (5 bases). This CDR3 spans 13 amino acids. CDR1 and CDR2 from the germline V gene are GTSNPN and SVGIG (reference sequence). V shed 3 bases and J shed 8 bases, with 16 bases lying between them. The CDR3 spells CAWSGGGLGGYTF. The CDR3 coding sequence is TGTGCCTGGAGCGGCGGGGGGTTGGGAGGCTACACCTTC.

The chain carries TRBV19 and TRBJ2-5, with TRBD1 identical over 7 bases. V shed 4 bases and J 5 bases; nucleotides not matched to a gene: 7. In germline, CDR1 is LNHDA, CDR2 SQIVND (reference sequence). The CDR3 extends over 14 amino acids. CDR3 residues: CASSTRTGEETQYF. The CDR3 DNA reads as TGTGCCAGTAGTACCCGGACAGGCGAGGAGACCCAGTACTTC.